The 21 T cell receptor beta chains below come from one sample, sequenced in a study of T cells after yellow fever vaccination. TCRdb called the 5' RACE reads again in MiXCR, with one record for every CDR3 protein. The data show nearly 550,000 distinct CDR3 sequences, under 25% seen once. This sample comprised PBMCs, obtained 15 days after the yellow fever booster vaccination. These TCRs come from a man aged 25-45 years who received the YFV17D yellow fever vaccine.

A few counts support this clonotype. The chain is built from TRBV12-3 or TRBV12-4 and TRBJ2-2; weak D call: TRBD2 (7 bases). This CDR3 spans 14 amino acids. V dropped 2 bases and J dropped 7 bases, with 11 bases sitting between them. DNA of the CDR3: TGTGCCAGCAGTTTAACGGGGGGCCACGGGGAGCTGTTTTTT. Amino acid sequence: CASSLTGGHGELFF.

The V call is TRBV2, the J call TRBJ2-1; possible D gene TRBD2, 6 bases. V was cut by 8 bases and J by 6 bases, with 14 bases left in between. The CDR3 is made up of 13 amino acids. The germline V gene has CDR1 SNHLY and CDR2 FYNNEI. The CDR3 sequence: CASSWRDGNEQFF. CDR3 nucleotide sequence: TGTGCCAGCTCGTGGCGGGACGGCAATGAGCAGTTCTTC.

This clonotype was seen a handful of times. V and J are TRBV12-3 or TRBV12-4 and TRBJ2-7; perhaps TRBD1 as D (6 bases). The CDR3 length is 15 residues. With 6 bases removed from V and 0 bases from J, the gap between germline ends came to 15 bases. CDR3 nucleotide sequence: TGTGCCAGCAGCCTGGCTGGGGGCGCCTCCTACGAGCAGTACTTC. This translates into CASSLAGGASYEQYF.

The V gene is TRBV12-5, the J gene TRBJ1-5; D gene ambiguous. The CDR3 covers 15 residues. Looked up from germline, CDR1 is LGHNT and CDR2 is FRNRAP. With 1 base removed from V and 0 bases from J, the gap between germline ends came to 7 bases. CDR3 amino acids: CASGLAVHSNQPQHF. CDR3 DNA: TGTGCTAGTGGTTTGGCGGTACATAGCAATCAGCCCCAGCATTTT.

The V gene is TRBV7-8, the J gene TRBJ1-1, with D uncertain. Germline V CDR1 and CDR2: SGHVS, FQNEAQ. The V end lost 1 base, the J end lost 8 bases, and 14 bases lay between the germline ends. The CDR3 is made up of 14 amino acids. The CDR3 DNA reads TGTGCCAGCAGCTTAGGCGTCCATGGGCCCGAAGCTTTCTTT. This encodes CASSLGVHGPEAFF.

The rearrangement uses TRBV20-1 and TRBJ2-1; TRBD2 matches at 10 bases. The germline V gene encodes CDR1 DFQATT and CDR2 SNEGSKA (reference sequence). V gave up 5 bases and J gave up 8 bases; unmatched junction bases: 12. The CDR3 is 15 amino acids. CDR3 DNA sequence: TGCAGTGCTCTAGGACTAGCGGATCCCCGGCATGAGCAGTTCTTC. Encoded protein: CSALGLADPRHEQFF.

This clonotype was observed a few times. The chain is built from TRBV5-1 and TRBJ2-7; the D is unclear. With 3 bases removed from V and 4 bases from J, the gap between germline ends came to 11 bases. The germline V gene encodes CDR1 SGHRS and CDR2 YFSETQ. This CDR3 is built from 13 residues. The DNA of the CDR3 is TGCGCCAGCAGCTCTGGATCCGGGTACGAGCAGTACTTC. It specifies CASSSGSGYEQYF.

The V call is TRBV30, the J call TRBJ1-5; no clear D. Deletions cut 2 bases from V and 6 bases from J, with 14 bases between. The V gene's germline CDR1 is GTSNPN and CDR2 SVGIG (reference sequence). The CDR3 totals 14 residues. CDR3 region: CAWSRAGVGQPQHF. In nucleotides, the CDR3 is TGTGCCTGGAGTAGGGCCGGGGTCGGTCAGCCCCAGCATTTT.

This clonotype was seen a few times. The chain employs TRBV29-1 and TRBJ2-1, with D unclear. Trimming cost V 2 bases and J 9 bases, with 8 bases left between them. This CDR3 has 11 amino acids. Germline V gene sequence: CDR1 SQVTM, CDR2 ANQGSEA. CDR3 coding DNA: TGCAGCGTTGAATGGCCGGGTGAGCAGTTCTTC. Translated, it gives CSVEWPGEQFF.

The chain uses TRBV5-1 and TRBJ2-7; 10 nucleotides match TRBD2. Germline V gives CDR1 SGHRS, CDR2 YFSETQ. V shed 1 base and J 3 bases; nucleotides not matched to a gene: 7. The CDR3 sequence is 16 residues long. CDR3 residues: CASSLSTSGRVYEQYF. The CDR3 nucleotides are TGCGCCAGCAGCTTGTCCACCAGCGGGAGGGTCTACGAGCAGTACTTC.

Worth noting for this clonotype: Compared with germline, one end of the junction differs, possibly owing to a read error. This sequence joins TRBV5-1 and TRBJ2-1, with 9 bases identical to TRBD1. Per the germline V gene, CDR1 is SGHRS and CDR2 is YFSETQ. This CDR3 has 17 residues. CDR3 sequence (DNA): TGCGCCAGCGGCTTAAGAAGTATAGGACAGGGGACTAATGAGCAGTTCTTC. Amino acids: CASGLRSIGQGTNEQFF.

This clonotype was counted only a few times. V usage is TRBV28 and J usage is TRBJ2-5; the match to TRBD2 covers 10 bases. Losses at the gene ends were 3 bases for V and 4 bases for J; bases not matched to a gene: 5. The CDR3 is 15 amino acids. Germline loops: CDR1 MDHEN, CDR2 SYDVKM. The CDR3 nucleotides read TGTGCCAGCAGTTTTGGGCTAGCGGGAGTAGAGACCCAGTACTTC. Translated: CASSFGLAGVETQYF. The variable domain in full, completed from reference TRBV28 and TRBJ2-5, reads DVKVTQSSRYLVKRTGEKVFLECVQDMDHENMFWYRQDPGLGLRLIYFSYDVKMKEKGDIPEGYSVSREKKERFSLILESASTNQTSMYLCASSFGLAGVETQYFGPGTRLLVL.

V is TRBV3-1 and J is TRBJ2-3, with D possibly matching TRBD2 (5 bases). Germline assignment: CDR1 LGHDT and CDR2 YNNKEL (reference sequence). V lost 3 bases and J lost 6, with 7 bases in between. The CDR3 sequence is 12 residues long. The CDR3, as DNA: TGTGCCAGCAGCCACAAGCGGGATACGCAGTATTTT. The encoded protein is CASSHKRDTQYF.

V is TRBV5-1 and J is TRBJ1-1, with D possibly matching TRBD1 (5 bases). The CDR3 sequence is 15 residues long. Germline V gene data show CDR1 as SGHRS and CDR2 as YFSETQ. Trimming removed 4 bases from V and 1 base from J, with 14 bases in between. The CDR3 sequence is CASSDTRGGNTEAFF. DNA for the CDR3: TGCGCCAGCAGCGATACGAGGGGCGGGAACACTGAAGCTTTCTTT.

This clonotype occurred a few times. V is TRBV7-8 and J is TRBJ2-1; D unresolved. This CDR3 has 12 amino acids. Germline V gene sequence: CDR1 SGHVS, CDR2 FQNEAQ. Between the trimmed V and J ends, which lost 2 bases and 6 bases, there was a span of 5 bases. The CDR3 DNA reads TGTGCCAGCAGCTTAACCATCAATGAGCAGTTCTTC. Protein sequence: CASSLTINEQFF. Full variable domain (outside the CDR3, taken from reference TRBV7-8 and TRBJ2-1): GAGVSQSPRYKVAKRGQDVALRCDPISGHVSLFWYQQALGQGPEFLTYFQNEAQLDKSGLPSDRFFAERPEGSVSTLKIQRTQQEDSAVYLCASSLTINEQFFGPGTRLTVL.

This clonotype was picked up a small number of times. The chain carries TRBV14 and TRBJ2-7, with 13 positions matching TRBD2. The CDR3 is made up of 15 amino acids. V lost 2 bases, J lost 6 bases, and 4 bases stayed unmatched. Germline values: CDR1 SGHDN, CDR2 FVKESK. The CDR3 sequence: CASSQLGLAGFEQYF. The CDR3 coding sequence is TGTGCCAGCAGCCAACTGGGACTAGCGGGATTCGAGCAGTACTTC.

This rearrangement joins TRBV12-3 or TRBV12-4 to TRBJ1-1; D not certain. CDR3 size: 14 residues. V was shortened by 5 bases and J by 4 bases, with 14 bases between the two germline ends. The CDR3 coding sequence is TGTGCCAGCAGTGGACTAGGGAGGGTCACTGAAGCTTTCTTT. This encodes CASSGLGRVTEAFF.

This clonotype has only a few counts. V is TRBV14 and J is TRBJ2-5, with TRBD2 as a possible D gene (6 bases). Germline V lookup: CDR1 SGHDN, CDR2 FVKESK. The CDR3 is 15 amino acids. The ends were cut back, 2 bases at V and 4 bases at J, with 14 bases in the middle. CDR3 in DNA: TGTGCCAGCAGCCAAAGGTTGGCGGGAACAGAGACCCAGTACTTC. Protein sequence: CASSQRLAGTETQYF.

The chain carries TRBV28 and TRBJ2-4, with TRBD2 as a possible D gene (5 bases). This CDR3 spans 16 amino acids. V was trimmed by 3 bases and J by 0 bases, leaving 12 bases between them. Germline V gene lookup returns CDR1 MDHEN and CDR2 SYDVKM. The CDR3 loop is CASSFGGSLAKNIQYF. CDR3 bases: TGTGCCAGCAGTTTCGGCGGGTCGCTAGCCAAAAACATTCAGTACTTC.

CDR3 sequence reads: CASSYFIEDISYEQYF. CDR3 bases: TGCGCCAGCAGCTACTTCATAGAGGACATCTCCTACGAGCAGTACTTC. The V call is TRBV5-1, the J call TRBJ2-7, with D possibly being TRBD1 (5 bases). Germline V gene data show CDR1 as SGHRS and CDR2 as YFSETQ. The V gene lost 3 bases and the J gene lost 0 bases, with 16 bases spanning the gap. The CDR3 extends over 16 amino acids.

This clonotype was counted a few times. This rearrangement joins TRBV28 to TRBJ1-5; TRBD1 matches at 7 bases. This CDR3 contains 15 residues. Germline V gene sequence: CDR1 MDHEN, CDR2 SYDVKM. Trimming at V came to 5 bases and at J to 3 bases, leaving 7 bases not matched to a gene. CDR3 DNA: TGTGCCAGCAGTCAGCGGACAGGCGTCAATCAGCCCCAGCATTTT. Translation: CASSQRTGVNQPQHF.